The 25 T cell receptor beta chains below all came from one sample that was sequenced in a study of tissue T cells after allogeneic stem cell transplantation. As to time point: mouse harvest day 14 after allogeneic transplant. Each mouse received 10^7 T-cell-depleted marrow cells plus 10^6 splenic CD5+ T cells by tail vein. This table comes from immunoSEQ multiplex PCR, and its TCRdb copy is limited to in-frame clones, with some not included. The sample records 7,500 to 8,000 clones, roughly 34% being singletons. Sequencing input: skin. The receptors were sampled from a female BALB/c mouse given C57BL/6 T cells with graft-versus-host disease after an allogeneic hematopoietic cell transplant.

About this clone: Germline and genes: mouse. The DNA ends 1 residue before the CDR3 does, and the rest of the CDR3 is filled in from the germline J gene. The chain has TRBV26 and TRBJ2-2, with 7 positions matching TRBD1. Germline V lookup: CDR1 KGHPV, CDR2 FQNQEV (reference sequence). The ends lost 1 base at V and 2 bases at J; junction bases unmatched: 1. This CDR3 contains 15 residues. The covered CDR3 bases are TGTGCCAGCAGTCTGTGGGGACAGAACACCGGGCAGCTCTAC. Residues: CASSLWGQNTGQLY. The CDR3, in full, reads CASSLWGQNTGQLYF. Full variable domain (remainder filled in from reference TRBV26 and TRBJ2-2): NSKVIQTPRYLVKGQGQKAKMRCIPEKGHPVVFWYQQNKNNEFKFLINFQNQEVLQQIDMTEKRFSAECPSNSPCSLEIQSSEAGDSALYLCASSLWGQNTGQLYFGEGSKLTVL.

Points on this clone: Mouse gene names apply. This chain's CDR3 is CASRGTGGTEVFF. Incomplete CDR3 DNA: TGTGCCAGCAGGGGGACAGGGGGCACAGAAGTCTTC. This sequence joins TRBV26 and TRBJ1-1, with TRBD1 identical over 11 bases. Coverage ceases 1 residue before the CDR3 finishes, and the germline J gene fills in the end. This CDR3 contains 13 residues. The trim removed 6 bases at V and 4 bases at J, leaving 1 base unmatched. Per the germline V gene, CDR1 is KGHPV and CDR2 is FQNQEV (reference sequence).

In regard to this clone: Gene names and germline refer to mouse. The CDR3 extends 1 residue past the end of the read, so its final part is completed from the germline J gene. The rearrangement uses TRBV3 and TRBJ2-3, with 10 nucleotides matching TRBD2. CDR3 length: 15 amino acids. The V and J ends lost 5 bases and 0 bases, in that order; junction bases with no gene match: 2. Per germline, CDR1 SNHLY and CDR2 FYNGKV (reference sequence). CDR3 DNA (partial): TGTGCCAGCAGCCGGACTGGGGGTAGTGCAGAAACGCTGTAT. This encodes CASSRTGGSAETLY. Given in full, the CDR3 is CASSRTGGSAETLYF.

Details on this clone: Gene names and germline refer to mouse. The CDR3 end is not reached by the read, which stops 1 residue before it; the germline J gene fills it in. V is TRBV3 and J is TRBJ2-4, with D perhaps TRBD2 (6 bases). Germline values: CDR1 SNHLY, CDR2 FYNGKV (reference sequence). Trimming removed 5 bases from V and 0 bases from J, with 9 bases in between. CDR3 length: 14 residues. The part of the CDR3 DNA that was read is TGTGCCAGCAGCCTACTGGGTAGTCAAAACACCTTGTAC. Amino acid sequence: CASSLLGSQNTLY. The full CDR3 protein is CASSLLGSQNTLYF.

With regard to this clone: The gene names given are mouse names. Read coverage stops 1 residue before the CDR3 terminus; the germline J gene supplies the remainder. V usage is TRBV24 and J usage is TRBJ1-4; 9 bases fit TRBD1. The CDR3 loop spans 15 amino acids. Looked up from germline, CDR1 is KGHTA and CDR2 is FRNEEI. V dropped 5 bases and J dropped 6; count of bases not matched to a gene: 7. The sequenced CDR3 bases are TGTGCCAGCAGTTCGGGACAGGGATTAGACGAAAGATTATTT. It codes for CASSSGQGLDERLF. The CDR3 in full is CASSSGQGLDERLFF.

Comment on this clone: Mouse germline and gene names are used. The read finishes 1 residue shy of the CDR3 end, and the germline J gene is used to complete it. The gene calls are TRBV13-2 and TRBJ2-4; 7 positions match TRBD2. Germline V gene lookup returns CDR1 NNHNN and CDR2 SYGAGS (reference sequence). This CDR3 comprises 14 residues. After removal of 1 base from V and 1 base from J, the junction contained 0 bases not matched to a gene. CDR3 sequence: CASGDTGGQNTLYF. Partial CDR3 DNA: TGTGCCAGCGGTGATACTGGGGGTCAAAACACCTTGTAC.

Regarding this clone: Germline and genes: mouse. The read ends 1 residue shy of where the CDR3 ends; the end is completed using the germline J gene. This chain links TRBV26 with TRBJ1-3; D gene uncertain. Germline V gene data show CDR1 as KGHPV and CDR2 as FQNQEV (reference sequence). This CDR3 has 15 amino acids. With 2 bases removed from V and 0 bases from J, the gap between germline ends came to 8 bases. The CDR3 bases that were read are TGTGCCAGCAGTCTGGCACAGAATTCTGGAAATACGCTCTAT. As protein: CASSLAQNSGNTLY. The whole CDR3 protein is CASSLAQNSGNTLYF.

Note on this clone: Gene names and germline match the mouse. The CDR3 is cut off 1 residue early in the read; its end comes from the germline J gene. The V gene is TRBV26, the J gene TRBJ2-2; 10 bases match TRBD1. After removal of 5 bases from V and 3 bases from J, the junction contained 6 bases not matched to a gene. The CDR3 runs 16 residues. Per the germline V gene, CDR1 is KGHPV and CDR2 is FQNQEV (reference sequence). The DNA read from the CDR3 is TGTGCCAGCAGTTCGACAGGGGGCGCGGACACCGGGCAGCTCTAC. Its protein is CASSSTGGADTGQLY. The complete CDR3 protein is CASSSTGGADTGQLYF.

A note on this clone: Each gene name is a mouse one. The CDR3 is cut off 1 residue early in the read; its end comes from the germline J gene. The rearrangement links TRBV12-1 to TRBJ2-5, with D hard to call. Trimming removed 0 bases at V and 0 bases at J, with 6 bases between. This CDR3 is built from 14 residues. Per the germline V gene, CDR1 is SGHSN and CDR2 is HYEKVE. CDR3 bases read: TGTGCCAGCTCTCTCTCTCATAACCAAGACACCCAGTAC. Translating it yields CASSLSHNQDTQY. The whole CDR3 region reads CASSLSHNQDTQYF. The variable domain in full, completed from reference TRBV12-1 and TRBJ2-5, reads DSGVVQSPRHIIKEKGGRSVLTCIPISGHSNVVWYQQTLGKELKFLIQHYEKVERDKGFLPSRFSVQQFDDYHSEMNMSALELEDSAMYFCASSLSHNQDTQYFGPGTRLLVL.

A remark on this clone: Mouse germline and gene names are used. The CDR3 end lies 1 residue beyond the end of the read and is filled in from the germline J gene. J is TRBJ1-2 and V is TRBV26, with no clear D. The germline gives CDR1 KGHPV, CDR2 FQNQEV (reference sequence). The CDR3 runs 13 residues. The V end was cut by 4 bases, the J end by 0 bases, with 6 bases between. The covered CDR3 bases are TGTGCCAGCAGTCCCAATTCAAACTCCGACTACACC. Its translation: CASSPNSNSDYT. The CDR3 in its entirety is CASSPNSNSDYTF. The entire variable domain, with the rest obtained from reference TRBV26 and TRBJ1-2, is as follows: NSKVIQTPRYLVKGQGQKAKMRCIPEKGHPVVFWYQQNKNNEFKFLINFQNQEVLQQIDMTEKRFSAECPSNSPCSLEIQSSEAGDSALYLCASSPNSNSDYTFGSGTRLLVI.

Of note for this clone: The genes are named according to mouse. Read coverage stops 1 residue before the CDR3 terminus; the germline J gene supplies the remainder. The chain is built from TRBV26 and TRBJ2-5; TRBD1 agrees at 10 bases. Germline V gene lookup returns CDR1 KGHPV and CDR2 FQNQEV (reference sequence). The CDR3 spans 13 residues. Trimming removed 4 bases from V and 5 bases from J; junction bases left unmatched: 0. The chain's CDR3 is CASSRTGGDTQYF. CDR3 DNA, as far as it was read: TGTGCCAGCAGTCGGACAGGGGGAGACACCCAGTAC.

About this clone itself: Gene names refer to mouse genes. The sequenced part of the CDR3 DNA is TGTGCCAGCAGTCTATATAACAACCAGGCTCCGCTT. It encodes CASSLYNNQAPL. The full-length CDR3 reads as CASSLYNNQAPLF. The chain is built from TRBV26 and TRBJ1-5; D gene uncertain. The read stops 1 residue short of the end of the CDR3; the missing end is completed from the germline J gene. The V and J ends lost 3 bases and 0 bases respectively, with 3 bases between them. The CDR3 covers 13 residues. Germline CDR1 reads KGHPV; CDR2 reads FQNQEV (reference sequence).

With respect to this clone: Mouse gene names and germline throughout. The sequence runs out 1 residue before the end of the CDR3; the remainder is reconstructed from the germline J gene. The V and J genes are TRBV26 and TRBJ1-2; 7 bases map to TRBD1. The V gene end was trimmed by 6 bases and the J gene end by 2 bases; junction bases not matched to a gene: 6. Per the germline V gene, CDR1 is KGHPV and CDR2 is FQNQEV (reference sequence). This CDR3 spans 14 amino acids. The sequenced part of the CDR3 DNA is TGTGCCAGCAGCCGACAGGGTGGGAACTCCGACTACACC. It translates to CASSRQGGNSDYT. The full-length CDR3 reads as CASSRQGGNSDYTF.

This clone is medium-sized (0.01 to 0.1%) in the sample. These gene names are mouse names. CDR3 residues: CASSLWGAETLYF. The covered CDR3 bases are TGTGCCAGCTCTCTTTGGGGTGCAGAAACGCTGTAT. V and J are TRBV12-2 and TRBJ2-3; the D is unclear. Read coverage stops 1 residue before the CDR3 terminus; the germline J gene supplies the remainder. Trimming removed 1 base from V and 1 base from J, with 5 bases in between. The CDR3 contains 13 residues. CDR1 is SGHLS, CDR2 HYDKME, per germline.

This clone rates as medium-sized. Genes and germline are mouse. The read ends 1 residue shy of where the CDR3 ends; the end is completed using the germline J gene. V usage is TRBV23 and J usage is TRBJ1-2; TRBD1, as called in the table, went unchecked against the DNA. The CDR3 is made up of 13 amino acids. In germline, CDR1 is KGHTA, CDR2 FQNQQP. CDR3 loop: CSSSRDRNSDYTF. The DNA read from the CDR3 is TGCTCCAGCAGTCGGGACAGAAACTCCGACTACACC.

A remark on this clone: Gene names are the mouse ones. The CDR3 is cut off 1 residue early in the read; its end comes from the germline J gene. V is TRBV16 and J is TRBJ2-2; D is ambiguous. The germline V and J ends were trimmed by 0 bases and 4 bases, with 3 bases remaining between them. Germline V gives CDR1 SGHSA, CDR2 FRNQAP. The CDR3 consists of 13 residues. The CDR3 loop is CASSLDSTGQLYF. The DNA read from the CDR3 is TGTGCAAGCAGCTTAGACAGCACCGGGCAGCTCTAC. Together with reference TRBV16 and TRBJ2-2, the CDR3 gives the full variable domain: NAGVIQTPRHKVTGKGQEATLWCEPISGHSAVFWYRQTIVQGLEFLTYFRNQAPIDDSGMPKERFSAQMPNQSHSTLKIQSTQPQDSAVYLCASSLDSTGQLYFGEGSKLTVL.

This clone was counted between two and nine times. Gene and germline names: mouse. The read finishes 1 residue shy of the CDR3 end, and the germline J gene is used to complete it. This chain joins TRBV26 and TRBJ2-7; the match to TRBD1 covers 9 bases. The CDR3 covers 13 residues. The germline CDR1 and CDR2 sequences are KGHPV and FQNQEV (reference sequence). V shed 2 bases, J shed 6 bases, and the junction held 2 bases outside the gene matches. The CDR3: CASSLGQGFEQYF. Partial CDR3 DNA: TGTGCCAGCAGTCTGGGACAGGGGTTTGAACAGTAC.

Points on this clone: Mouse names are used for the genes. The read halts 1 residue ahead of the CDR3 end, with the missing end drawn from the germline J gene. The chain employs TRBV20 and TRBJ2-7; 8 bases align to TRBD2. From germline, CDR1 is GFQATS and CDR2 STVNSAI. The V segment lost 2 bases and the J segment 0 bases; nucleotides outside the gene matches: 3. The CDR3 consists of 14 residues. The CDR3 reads CGARNWGSSYEQYF. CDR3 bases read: TGTGGTGCTAGGAACTGGGGGAGCTCCTATGAACAGTAC.

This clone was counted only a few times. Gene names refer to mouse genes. The CDR3: CSSSQSLPSAETLYF. The sequenced part of the CDR3 DNA is TGCTCCAGCAGTCAAAGCCTGCCTAGTGCAGAAACGCTGTAT. The genes are TRBV23 and TRBJ2-3; no DNA check was done on the table's D call, TRBD2. Coverage ceases 1 residue before the CDR3 finishes, and the germline J gene fills in the end. CDR3 size: 15 residues. Germline values: CDR1 KGHTA, CDR2 FQNQQP.

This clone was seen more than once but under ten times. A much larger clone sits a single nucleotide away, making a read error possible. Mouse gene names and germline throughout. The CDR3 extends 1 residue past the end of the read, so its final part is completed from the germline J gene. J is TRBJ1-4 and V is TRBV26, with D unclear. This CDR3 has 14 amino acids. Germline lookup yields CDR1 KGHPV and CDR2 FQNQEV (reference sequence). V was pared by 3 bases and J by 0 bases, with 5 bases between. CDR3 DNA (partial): TGTGCCAGCAGTCTCACATTTTCCAACGAAAGATTATTT. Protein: CASSLTFSNERLF. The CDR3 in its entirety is CASSLTFSNERLFF. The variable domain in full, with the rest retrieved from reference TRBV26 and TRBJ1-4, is NSKVIQTPRYLVKGQGQKAKMRCIPEKGHPVVFWYQQNKNNEFKFLINFQNQEVLQQIDMTEKRFSAECPSNSPCSLEIQSSEAGDSALYLCASSLTFSNERLFFGHGTKLSVL.

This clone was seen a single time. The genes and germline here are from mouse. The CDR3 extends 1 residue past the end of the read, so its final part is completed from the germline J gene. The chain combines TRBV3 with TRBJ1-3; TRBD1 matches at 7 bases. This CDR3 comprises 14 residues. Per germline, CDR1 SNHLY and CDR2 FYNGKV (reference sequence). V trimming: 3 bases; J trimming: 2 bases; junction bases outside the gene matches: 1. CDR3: CASSFTGAGNTLYF. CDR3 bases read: TGTGCCAGCAGCTTTACAGGGGCTGGAAATACGCTCTAT. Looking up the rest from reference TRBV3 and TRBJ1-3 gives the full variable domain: GPKVLQIPSHQIIDMGQMVTLNCDPVSNHLYFYWYKQILGQQMEFLVNFYNGKVMEKSKLFKDQFSVERPDGSYFTLKIQPTALEDSAVYFCASSFTGAGNTLYFGEGSRLIVV.

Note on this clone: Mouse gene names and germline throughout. The part of the CDR3 DNA that was read is TGTGCCAGCGGGACAACTAGTCAAAACACCTTGTAC. It translates to CASGTTSQNTLY. The whole CDR3 sequence is CASGTTSQNTLYF. The rearrangement links TRBV13-2 to TRBJ2-4; D uncertain. The CDR3 end lies 1 residue beyond the end of the read and is filled in from the germline J gene. V was clipped by 5 bases and J by 0 bases, with 7 bases between them. Looked up from germline, CDR1 is NNHNN and CDR2 is SYGAGS (reference sequence). The CDR3 loop spans 13 amino acids.

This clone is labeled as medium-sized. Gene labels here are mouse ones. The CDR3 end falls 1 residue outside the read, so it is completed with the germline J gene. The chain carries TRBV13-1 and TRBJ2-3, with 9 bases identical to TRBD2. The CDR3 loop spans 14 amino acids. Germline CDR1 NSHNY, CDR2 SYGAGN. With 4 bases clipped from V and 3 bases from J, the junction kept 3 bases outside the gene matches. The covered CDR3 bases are TGTGCCAGCAGTCCCTGGGGGGGAGCAGAAACGCTGTAT. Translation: CASSPWGGAETLY. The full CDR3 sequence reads CASSPWGGAETLYF.

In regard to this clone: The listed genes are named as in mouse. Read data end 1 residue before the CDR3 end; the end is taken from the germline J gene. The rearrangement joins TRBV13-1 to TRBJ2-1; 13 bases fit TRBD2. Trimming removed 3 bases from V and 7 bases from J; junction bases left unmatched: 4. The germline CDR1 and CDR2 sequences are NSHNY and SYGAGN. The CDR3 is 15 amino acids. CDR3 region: CASSGTGGALAEQFF. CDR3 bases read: TGTGCCAGCAGTGGGACTGGGGGGGCGTTGGCTGAGCAGTTC.

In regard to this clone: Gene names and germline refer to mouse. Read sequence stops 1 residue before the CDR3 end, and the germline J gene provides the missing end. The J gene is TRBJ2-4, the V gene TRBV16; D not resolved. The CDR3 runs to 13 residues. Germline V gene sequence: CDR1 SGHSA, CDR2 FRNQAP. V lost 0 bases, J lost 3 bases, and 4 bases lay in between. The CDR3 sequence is CASSLDDQNTLYF. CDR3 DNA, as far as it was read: TGTGCAAGCAGCTTAGATGACCAAAACACCTTGTAC.